These 20 T cell receptor beta chains were all obtained from the same sample, sequenced in a study of T cell responses to AZD1222 COVID-19 vaccine. Assay: immunoSEQ multiplex PCR; the TCRdb copy retains only in-frame clones and omits some. The sample includes some 72,000 clones, about 91% seen only once; the top ten take about 7.1%. The material sequenced was peripheral blood, taken on day 0 of MenACWY control vaccination. These receptors originate from an adult in good health.

The chain is built from TRBV5-8 and TRBJ1-5; D uncertain. The ends were cut back, 0 bases at V and 9 bases at J, with 16 bases in the middle. There are 15 residues in the CDR3. Germline V CDR1 and CDR2: SGHTS, YDEGEE. Written as DNA, the CDR3 is TGTGCCAGCAGCTTGGAATCCGCAGTGCCCTGGCCCCAGCATTTT. It yields the protein CASSLESAVPWPQHF. Variable domain in full (rest from reference TRBV5-8 and TRBJ1-5): EAGVTQSPTHLIKTRGQQATLRCSPISGHTSVYWYQQALGLGLQFLLWYDEGEERNRGNFPPRFSGRQFPNYSSELNVNALELEDSALYLCASSLESAVPWPQHFGDGTRLSIL.

The chain recombines TRBV19 with TRBJ2-2; D ambiguous. Germline V lookup: CDR1 LNHDA, CDR2 SQIVND (reference sequence). The V gene lost 3 bases and the J gene lost 6 bases, with 11 bases spanning the gap. CDR3 length: 14 residues. CDR3 amino acids: CASSMSRAAGELFF. The CDR3 DNA reads TGTGCCAGTAGTATGTCCCGGGCAGCCGGGGAGCTGTTTTTT.

The gene calls are TRBV6-5 and TRBJ1-2; D gene uncertain. The V and J ends lost 6 bases and 4 bases respectively, with 15 bases between them. The CDR3 covers 14 residues. CDR1 and CDR2 from the germline V gene are MNHEY and SVGAGI. The DNA for the CDR3 is TGTGCCAGCAGCTCGGACGTACTCGGCTATGGCTACACCTTC. It translates to CASSSDVLGYGYTF.

This chain uses TRBV7-2 with TRBJ1-4; 7 bases are a match to TRBD1. V was clipped by 0 bases and J by 4 bases; unmatched bases: 5. The germline V gene encodes CDR1 SGHTA and CDR2 FQGNSA. The CDR3 length is 16 residues. The CDR3 DNA is TGTGCCAGCAGCTTAGCAACTCAGGGGGGTAATGAAAAACTGTTTTTT. This translates into CASSLATQGGNEKLFF.

This clone was seen more than once but under ten times. The chain recombines TRBV6-5 with TRBJ1-1; TRBD1 matches 9 bases. V was clipped by 0 bases and J by 0 bases; unmatched bases: 2. Germline assignment: CDR1 MNHEY and CDR2 SVGAGI. The CDR3 is 16 amino acids. The CDR3 DNA follows: TGTGCCAGCAGTTACTCGACAGGGGGGTTGAACACTGAAGCTTTCTTT. Translation: CASSYSTGGLNTEAFF.

This rearrangement joins TRBV19 to TRBJ2-7; 10 nucleotides agree with TRBD1. Germline CDR1 LNHDA, CDR2 SQIVND (reference sequence). Losses at the gene ends were 8 bases for V and 3 bases for J; bases not matched to a gene: 13. The CDR3 runs to 16 residues. The CDR3 DNA reads as TGTGCCAGTCATGGGGGATCCGGGACAGGGGTCTACGAGCAGTACTTC. This sequence encodes CASHGGSGTGVYEQYF.

The chain links TRBV19 to TRBJ1-5, with D uncertain. The length of the CDR3 is 13 residues. V was cut by 4 bases and J by 3 bases, with 7 bases left in between. CDR1 and CDR2 from the germline V gene are LNHDA and SQIVND (reference sequence). The CDR3 sequence: CASSRAVNQPQHF. The CDR3 DNA follows: TGTGCCAGTAGTAGGGCAGTCAATCAGCCCCAGCATTTT.

V and J are TRBV4-3 and TRBJ2-7; D not certain. The V and J ends lost 4 bases and 1 base respectively, with 14 bases between them. The CDR3 contains 15 residues. Germline V gene lookup returns CDR1 LGHNA and CDR2 YSLEER. The CDR3 protein is CASSLRVGESYEQYF. The CDR3 DNA reads as TGCGCCAGCAGCCTACGGGTAGGTGAGTCCTACGAGCAGTACTTC.

The CDR3 nucleotides are TGTGCCACCGGGAGGGGGCGGACAGATACGCAGTATTTT. This gives the protein CATGRGRTDTQYF. This chain links TRBV19 with TRBJ2-3; TRBD2 might be the D (8 bases). Per germline, CDR1 LNHDA and CDR2 SQIVND (reference sequence). V gave up 10 bases and J gave up 3 bases, with 14 bases separating them. The CDR3 runs to 13 residues.

This clone was counted only a few times. The V gene is TRBV28, the J gene TRBJ1-5; 8 bases match TRBD1. Per the germline V gene, CDR1 is MDHEN and CDR2 is SYDVKM. The V gene end was trimmed by 8 bases and the J gene end by 4 bases; junction bases not matched to a gene: 4. The CDR3 extends over 13 amino acids. CDR3 bases: TGTGCCAGCCTGACAGGGGTGAATCAGCCCCAGCATTTT. Its translation is CASLTGVNQPQHF.

This chain joins TRBV4-1 and TRBJ2-1, with D tentatively TRBD1 (5 bases). Germline V CDR1 and CDR2: MGHRA, YSYEKL. Trimming left V 1 base short and J 1 base short, with 11 bases between. CDR3 length: 16 residues. The CDR3 coding sequence is TGCGCCAGCAGCCAAGTGGACATACTATCCTACAATGAGCAGTTCTTC. It specifies CASSQVDILSYNEQFF.

The chain joins TRBV29-1 to TRBJ2-1, with 9 bases fitting TRBD1. Per germline, CDR1 SQVTM and CDR2 ANQGSEA. The CDR3 has 14 amino acids. Trimming took 4 bases from V and 9 from J; bases not matched to a gene: 10. CDR3 sequence reads: CSVARTGARGEQFF. CDR3 coding DNA: TGCAGCGTTGCAAGGACAGGGGCCCGGGGTGAGCAGTTCTTC.

The V gene is TRBV24-1, the J gene TRBJ1-1, with 11 positions matching TRBD1. The V gene's germline CDR1 is KGHDR and CDR2 SFDVKD. This CDR3 region has 17 residues. V lost 4 bases, J lost 5 bases, and 11 bases stayed unmatched. CDR3 coding DNA: TGTGCCACCAGTGACCGCTCCGGGACAGGGGGGAGAACTGAAGCTTTCTTT. Protein product: CATSDRSGTGGRTEAFF.

The V call is TRBV19, the J call TRBJ2-1, with D possibly being TRBD1 (5 bases). Germline CDR1 is LNHDA and CDR2 is SQIVND (reference sequence). This CDR3 spans 14 amino acids. V lost 8 bases, J lost 1 base, and 12 bases lay in between. The chain's CDR3 is CASGMGQSYNEQFF. In nucleotides, the CDR3 is TGTGCCAGTGGAATGGGGCAGTCCTACAATGAGCAGTTCTTC.

The J gene is TRBJ2-1, the V gene TRBV29-1; a weak D match, TRBD2 (5 bases). CDR1 is SQVTM, CDR2 ANQGSEA, per germline. The CDR3 is 14 residues long. V was shortened by 7 bases and J by 0 bases, with 13 bases between the two germline ends. In DNA form, the CDR3 reads TGCAGCGGGATACTAGGGAGCTCCTACAATGAGCAGTTCTTC. It translates to CSGILGSSYNEQFF.

This clone was counted between two and nine times. The genes are TRBV11-1 and TRBJ2-7; a weak D match, TRBD2 (5 bases). Trimming pared 5 bases from V and 3 bases from J, leaving 11 bases between. CDR3 length: 13 amino acids. Germline values: CDR1 SGHAT, CDR2 FQDESV (reference sequence). The CDR3 is CASSIGMNYEQYF. CDR3 DNA: TGTGCCAGCAGCATCGGGATGAACTACGAGCAGTACTTC.

The genes are TRBV11-2 and TRBJ2-4; D uncertain. This CDR3 spans 15 amino acids. Germline CDR1 reads SGHAT; CDR2 reads FQNNGV. V lost 5 bases, J lost 0 bases, and 11 bases lay in between. As DNA, the CDR3 is TGTGCCAGCAGCCCTCCTACGCTAGCCAAAAACATTCAGTACTTC. This encodes CASSPPTLAKNIQYF.

The chain combines TRBV18 with TRBJ2-7; D could derive from TRBD1 or TRBD2 (5 bases each). CDR3 length equals 17 residues. V dropped 2 bases and J dropped 0 bases, with 17 bases sitting between them. CDR1 and CDR2 (germline): KGHSH, LQKENI. CDR3 sequence reads: CASSPNPWGTGSYEQYF. The CDR3, as DNA: TGTGCCAGCTCACCAAACCCGTGGGGGACGGGCTCCTACGAGCAGTACTTC.

This clone came up once. This chain uses TRBV5-4 with TRBJ2-1; 8 positions match TRBD2. Looked up from germline, CDR1 is SGHNT and CDR2 is YYREEE (reference sequence). This CDR3 has 16 residues. Trimming at V came to 4 bases and at J to 4 bases, leaving 10 bases not matched to a gene. For the CDR3, the DNA is TGTGCCAGCAGCCCCGCGGGGGGCGGTTCGTACAATGAGCAGTTCTTC. The encoded protein is CASSPAGGGSYNEQFF. Based on the CDR3 plus reference TRBV5-4 and TRBJ2-1, the full variable domain is ETGVTQSPTHLIKTRGQQVTLRCSSQSGHNTVSWYQQALGQGPQFIFQYYREEENGRGNFPPRFSGLQFPNYSSELNVNALELDDSALYLCASSPAGGGSYNEQFFGPGTRLTVL.

V usage is TRBV3-1 (or the pseudogene TRBV3-2) and J usage is TRBJ1-1; weak D call: TRBD1 (5 bases). The CDR3 loop spans 13 amino acids. V lost 4 bases, J lost 10 bases, and 16 bases lay in between. CDR1 and CDR2 (germline): LGHDT, YNNKEL (reference sequence). The CDR3 DNA reads as TGTGCCAGCAGCCTGGGGCCGTATTCGGGAGCTTTCTTT. It yields the protein CASSLGPYSGAFF.